The source of this TCR beta chain is a study of molecular identifiers for immune sequencing clone quantification. Findings and caveats of the study: Investigators reportedly could detect spiked Jurkat TCR RNA from one cell among 950,000 or so naive cells.

Trimming took 3 bases from V and 1 from J, leaving 21 bases between them. The CDR3 loop spans 18 amino acids. Per the germline V gene, CDR1 is LGHNA and CDR2 is YSLEER. From the PCR reads, TCRdb called clonotypes with MiXCR, one entry per CDR3 protein. The table includes around 470,000 distinct CDR3 sequences, 20% to 25% detected once. On this clonotype: Antigen unknown.

Naive CD8 T cell sorting was performed on the CD8+CD4-CCR7+CD45RA+ phenotype. The TCR was taken from a human donor in good health. Some libraries in this study had Jurkat cell RNA spiked in. Sequences were obtained from naive CD8+ T cells from blood, with Jurkat cell RNA spiked in. As to subset: FACS-sorted CD8+CD4-CCR7+CD45RA+ naive T cells. V gene TRBV4-3 combines with J gene TRBJ2-5, with D possibly TRBD2 on 6 matching bases. As DNA, the CDR3 is TGCGCCAGCAGCCATGCGTTTCCCCCCGGCGGGGTCCAAGAGACCCAGTACTTC. Encoded protein: CASSHAFPPGGVQETQYF.